This TCR beta chain was profiled in a study of blood T cell repertoires in COVID-19. Overall study context: COVID-19 samples, acute and convalescent, were from the United States, Italy and Spain. PBMCs, B-cell-depleted T cells, or T cells provided the cDNA or gDNA that made up the material.

Sequencing was performed with immunoSEQ multiplex PCR; in TCRdb, only in-frame clones are kept and a portion is missing. The data contain about 330,000 clones, approximately 89% of them singletons. Cohorts were based on clinical histories the participants reported. Trimming took 6 bases from V and 5 from J; bases not matched to a gene: 4. From germline, CDR1 is SNHLY and CDR2 FYNNEI. The CDR3 is made up of 13 amino acids. Sequenced material: PBMCs or T cells enriched from blood (not recorded which). This clonotype was obtained from a woman in her twenties or thirties who had recovered from COVID-19. The chain is built from TRBV2 and TRBJ1-5; 7 bases are a match to TRBD1. CDR3: CASSAGTDQPQHF. Here the CDR3 DNA reads TGTGCCAGCAGCGCCGGGACAGATCAGCCCCAGCATTTT.